Shown below are 18 T cell receptor beta chains from a single sample sequenced in a study of Ad26.COV2.S vaccination and SARS-CoV-2 variants. Treatment reported: around 19 received Ad26.COV2.S at low or high dose, single or two shots; about five received placebo; per-sample allocation not given. It was on day 63 after the first vaccine or placebo injection that samples were taken. Data came from immunoSEQ multiplex PCR; TCRdb stores just in-frame clones and leaves some out. The sample contains about 250,000 clones, around nine tenths of which appear only once. The starting material was peripheral blood, obtained in a trial of Ad26.COV2.S vaccine versus placebo. All receptors derive from a person between 18 and 59 years old who received the Ad26.COV2.S COVID-19 vaccine or a placebo.

The chain has TRBV7-3 and TRBJ2-3; 9 bases are shared with TRBD1. Trimming took 5 bases from V and 2 from J; bases not matched to a gene: 14. CDR1 and CDR2 (germline): SGHTA, FQGTGA. The CDR3 has 18 residues. CDR3 DNA sequence: TGTGCCAGCAGCGCAACAGGGGGCGCCAGGGGATTCACAGATACGCAGTATTTT. Translation gives CASSATGGARGFTDTQYF.

V usage is TRBV10-3 and J usage is TRBJ2-3; tentatively, D is TRBD1 (6 bases). CDR3 length: 16 residues. Trimming took 6 bases from V and 6 from J, leaving 22 bases between them. Per germline, CDR1 ENHRY and CDR2 SYGVKD. The CDR3 is CAIRPWAGERGDTQYF. CDR3 DNA sequence: TGTGCCATCAGGCCTTGGGCAGGGGAAAGGGGGGATACGCAGTATTTT.

The V gene is TRBV7-9, the J gene TRBJ2-7, with TRBD1 matching 9 bases. CDR3 length equals 14 residues. After removal of 3 bases from V and 3 bases from J, the junction contained 3 bases not matched to a gene. CDR1 is SEHNR and CDR2 is FQNEAQ in the germline V gene (reference sequence). The CDR3 protein is CASSFRTGDYEQYF. The DNA of the CDR3 is TGTGCCAGCAGCTTCCGGACAGGGGACTACGAGCAGTACTTC.

This clone was seen a single time. The chain joins TRBV6-6 to TRBJ2-7; a possible D gene is TRBD1 (5 bases). V lost 4 bases and J lost 7, with 14 bases in between. Looked up from germline, CDR1 is MNHNY and CDR2 is SVGAGI (reference sequence). The CDR3 runs 13 residues. The CDR3 spells CASSSQGTWEQYF. The CDR3 DNA reads TGTGCCAGCAGTTCTCAGGGTACGTGGGAGCAGTACTTC.

The chain uses TRBV30 and TRBJ1-1; D ambiguous. Trimming cost V 3 bases and J 5 bases, with 16 bases left between them. The CDR3 sequence is 14 residues long. The germline gives CDR1 GTSNPN, CDR2 SVGIG (reference sequence). CDR3 region: CAWRFPEEGTEAFF. The DNA for the CDR3 is TGTGCCTGGAGGTTCCCCGAGGAAGGGACTGAAGCTTTCTTT.

The genes are TRBV11-2 and TRBJ1-4; tentatively, D is TRBD1 (5 bases). V lost 2 bases and J lost 8, with 12 bases in between. In germline, CDR1 is SGHAT, CDR2 FQNNGV. The CDR3 sequence is 14 residues long. The CDR3 DNA is TGTGCCAGCAGCTTATGGGAGGGGTCGGAAAAACTGTTTTTT. This translates into CASSLWEGSEKLFF. The full variable domain, its missing parts supplied by reference TRBV11-2 and TRBJ1-4, is EAGVAQSPRYKIIEKRQSVAFWCNPISGHATLYWYQQILGQGPKLLIQFQNNGVVDDSQLPKDRFSAERLKGVDSTLKIQPAKLEDSAVYLCASSLWEGSEKLFFGSGTQLSVL.

The chain carries TRBV6-4 and TRBJ2-1; TRBD2 is a possible D gene (6 bases). Germline lookup yields CDR1 MRHNA and CDR2 SNTAGT. V gave up 3 bases and J gave up 6 bases, with 12 bases separating them. The CDR3 covers 14 residues. For the CDR3, the DNA is TGTGCCAGCAGTGAATCGGGGGACCTCAATGAGCAGTTCTTC. Protein sequence: CASSESGDLNEQFF.

This clone was found many times. The chain recombines TRBV9 with TRBJ1-4; D may be TRBD1 (6 bases). The CDR3 consists of 15 residues. V lost 4 bases, J lost 7 bases, and 17 bases lay in between. From germline, CDR1 is SGDLS and CDR2 YYNGEE. The CDR3 loop reads CASSKDGQKGEKLFF. The CDR3 DNA follows: TGTGCCAGCAGCAAAGACGGACAGAAAGGTGAAAAACTGTTTTTT.

The V call is TRBV4-1, the J call TRBJ1-6; the D gene is possibly TRBD1 (5 bases). Germline V gives CDR1 MGHRA, CDR2 YSYEKL. The CDR3 contains 16 residues. V lost 0 bases to trimming and J lost 7 bases, with 13 bases between them. CDR3 in amino acids: CASSQEAGSGNSPLHF. As DNA, the CDR3 is TGCGCCAGCAGCCAAGAAGCGGGGTCAGGGAATTCACCCCTCCACTTT.

The J gene is TRBJ2-2, the V gene TRBV19; 10 bases fit TRBD2. The CDR3 has 14 amino acids. The J segment lost 5 bases and the V segment lost 9 bases, leaving 6 bases of the junction unmatched. Per germline, CDR1 LNHDA and CDR2 SQIVND (reference sequence). The CDR3 coding sequence is TGTGCCAGCAAGGGTAGCGGGGGGACCGGGGAGCTGTTTTTT. Amino acids: CASKGSGGTGELFF.

This clone appeared once. The chain couples TRBV7-9 to TRBJ1-5; 8 nucleotides agree with TRBD1. Per the germline V gene, CDR1 is SEHNR and CDR2 is FQNEAQ (reference sequence). Losses at the gene ends were 1 base for V and 9 bases for J; bases not matched to a gene: 8. This CDR3 contains 15 residues. CDR3 protein: CASSLDGQGLGPQHF. The CDR3 DNA is TGTGCCAGCAGCTTAGATGGACAGGGTCTAGGGCCCCAGCATTTT.

The chain combines TRBV15 with TRBJ1-2; no firm D call. Germline V gene sequence: CDR1 LNHNV, CDR2 YYDKDF (reference sequence). The CDR3 runs 17 residues. V was clipped by 0 bases and J by 0 bases, with 14 bases between them. The CDR3 protein is CATSREGGITTNYGYTF. Here the CDR3 DNA reads TGTGCCACCAGCAGAGAGGGCGGAATTACCACTAACTATGGCTACACCTTC.

This chain joins TRBV11-3 and TRBJ1-4, with no clear D. V shed 3 bases and J shed 5 bases, with 10 bases lying between them. The germline V gene has CDR1 SGHNT and CDR2 YENEEA. The CDR3 is made up of 14 amino acids. CDR3 coding DNA: TGTGCCAGCAGCTTCCCCCCCGTAAATGAAAAACTGTTTTTT. Encoded protein: CASSFPPVNEKLFF.

This clone was recorded a few times. The CDR3 nucleotides read TGTGCCACCCTAGGGGTTTTCAATCAGCCCCAGCATTTT. Translating it yields CATLGVFNQPQHF. The rearrangement joins TRBV19 to TRBJ1-5; possible D gene TRBD1, 5 bases. Germline CDR1 and CDR2: LNHDA and SQIVND (reference sequence). This CDR3 has 13 amino acids. Trimming stripped 10 bases from V and 3 bases from J, with 13 bases between. Full variable domain (remainder filled in from reference TRBV19 and TRBJ1-5): DGGITQSPKYLFRKEGQNVTLSCEQNLNHDAMYWYRQDPGQGLRLIYYSQIVNDFQKGDIAEGYSVSREKKESFPLTVTSAQKNPTAFYLCATLGVFNQPQHFGDGTRLSIL.

This clone was picked up one time. V and J are TRBV7-2 and TRBJ1-1; D gene uncertain. The CDR3 extends over 12 amino acids. Germline V CDR1 and CDR2: SGHTA, FQGNSA. V was cut by 2 bases and J by 8 bases, with 9 bases left in between. The CDR3 here is CASSLKYGEAFF. As DNA, the CDR3 is TGTGCCAGCAGCTTAAAATATGGAGAAGCTTTCTTT. Using reference TRBV7-2 and TRBJ1-1 for the parts outside the CDR3, the full variable domain is GAGVSQSPSNKVTEKGKDVELRCDPISGHTALYWYRQSLGQGLEFLIYFQGNSAPDKSGLPSDRFSAERTGGSVSTLTIQRTQQEDSAVYLCASSLKYGEAFFGQGTRLTVV.

CDR3 DNA: TGTGCCAGCAGTGACAGGGGGAGGACTGAAGCTTTCTTT. This encodes CASSDRGRTEAFF. This sequence joins TRBV6-1 and TRBJ1-1; 7 bases are a match to TRBD1. With V trimmed by 3 bases and J by 5 bases, 3 bases remained unmatched. The CDR3 sequence is 13 residues long. Per germline, CDR1 MNHNS and CDR2 SASEGT.

This chain connects TRBV5-6 to TRBJ1-1; D uncertain. Germline lookup yields CDR1 SGHDT and CDR2 YYEEEE. The V and J ends lost 1 base and 4 bases respectively, with 11 bases between them. This CDR3 has 14 amino acids. Here the CDR3 reads CASSLTELGTEAFF. The CDR3 nucleotides are TGTGCCAGCAGCTTGACGGAGTTGGGCACTGAAGCTTTCTTT.

This chain links TRBV5-1 with TRBJ2-5; 8 bases align to TRBD1. This CDR3 is 17 amino acids long. In germline, CDR1 is SGHRS, CDR2 YFSETQ. The V segment lost 3 bases and the J segment 5 bases; nucleotides outside the gene matches: 15. CDR3: CASSSPLAGGYRETQYF. In DNA form, the CDR3 reads TGCGCCAGCAGCTCCCCTTTGGCAGGGGGCTATAGGGAGACCCAGTACTTC.